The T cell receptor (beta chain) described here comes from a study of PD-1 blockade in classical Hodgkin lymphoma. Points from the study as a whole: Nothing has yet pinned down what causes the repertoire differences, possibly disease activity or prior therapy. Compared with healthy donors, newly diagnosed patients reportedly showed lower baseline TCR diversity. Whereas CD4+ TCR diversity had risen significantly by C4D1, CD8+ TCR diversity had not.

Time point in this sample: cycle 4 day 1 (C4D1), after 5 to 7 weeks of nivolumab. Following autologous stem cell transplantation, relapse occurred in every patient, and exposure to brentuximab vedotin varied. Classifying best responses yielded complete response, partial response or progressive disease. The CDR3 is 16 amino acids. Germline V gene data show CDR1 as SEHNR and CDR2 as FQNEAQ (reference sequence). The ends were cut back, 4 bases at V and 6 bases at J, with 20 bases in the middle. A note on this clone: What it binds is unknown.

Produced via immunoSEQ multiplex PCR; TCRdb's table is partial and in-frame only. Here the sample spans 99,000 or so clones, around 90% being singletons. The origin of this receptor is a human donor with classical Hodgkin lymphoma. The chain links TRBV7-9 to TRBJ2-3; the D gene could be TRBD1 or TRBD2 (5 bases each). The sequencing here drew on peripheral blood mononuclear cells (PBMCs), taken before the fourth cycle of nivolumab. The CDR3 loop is CASSSLGTERRDTQYF. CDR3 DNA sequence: TGTGCCAGCAGCTCCCTCGGGACGGAACGGAGGGATACGCAGTATTTT.